Sequencing of this T cell receptor beta chain was carried out in a study of blood T cell repertoires in COVID-19. Study summary: Samples taken during acute and convalescent COVID-19 were collected in the United States, Italy and Spain. Sources were T cells, B-cell-depleted T cells, or PBMCs; the material itself was cDNA or gDNA.

CDR3 length equals 13 residues. Germline V gene data show CDR1 as LGHDT and CDR2 as YNNKEL (reference sequence). V lost 4 bases and J lost 4, with 8 bases in between. The method was immunoSEQ multiplex PCR; TCRdb's version includes in-frame clones alone and lacks a portion of them. The sample has about 95,000 clones, around 85% seen once; the top ten hold around 25%. Sequencing was performed on peripheral blood. The TCR originated in a man older than 75 with active or convalescent COVID-19. The chain uses TRBV3-1 (or the pseudogene TRBV3-2) and TRBJ1-3; D gene uncertain. CDR3 loop: CASSPLPGNTIYF. CDR3 bases: TGTGCCAGCAGCCCCCTACCCGGAAACACCATATATTTT.